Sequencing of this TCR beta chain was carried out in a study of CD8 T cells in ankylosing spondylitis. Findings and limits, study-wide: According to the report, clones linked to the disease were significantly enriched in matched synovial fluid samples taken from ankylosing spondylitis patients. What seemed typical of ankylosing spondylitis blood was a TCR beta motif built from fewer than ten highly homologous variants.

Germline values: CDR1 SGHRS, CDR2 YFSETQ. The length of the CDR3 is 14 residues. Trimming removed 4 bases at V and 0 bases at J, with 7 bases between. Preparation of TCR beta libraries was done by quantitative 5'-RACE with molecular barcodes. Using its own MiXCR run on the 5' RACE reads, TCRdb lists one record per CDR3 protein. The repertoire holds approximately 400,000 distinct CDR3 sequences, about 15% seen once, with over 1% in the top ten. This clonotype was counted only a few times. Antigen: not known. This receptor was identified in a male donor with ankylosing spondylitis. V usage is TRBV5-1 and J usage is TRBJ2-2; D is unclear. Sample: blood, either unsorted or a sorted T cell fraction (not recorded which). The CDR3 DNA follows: TGCGCCAGCAGCCTCCCGGCGAACACCGGGGAGCTGTTTTTT. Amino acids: CASSLPANTGELFF.